The clone carrying this T cell receptor (beta chain) was observed at least ten times. As yet, its antigen is unknown. The source of the sample is a study of quantifying T cell responses using KT2 cells. Background on the study: TCR alpha and beta constant-region primers primed reverse transcription of RNA. Study results and caveats: Very high KT2 spike-in numbers caused saturation in KT2 sequence detection.

The cDNA 3' end received a ligated oligonucleotide with a UMI. First-round PCR used about 4 cycles and beta primers RC1.1 and RC1.2 covering TRBC1 and TRBC2. One entry per CDR3 protein results from TCRdb running MiXCR on the UMI-ligation and nested PCR reads. The repertoire holds 42,000 or so distinct CDR3 sequences, with about 18% as singletons. Known numbers of the T cell clone KT2 were added to PBMC. A range of KT2-to-PBMC ratios was made using fixed PBMC numbers. V was cut by 4 bases and J by 1 base, with 8 bases left in between. The germline V gene has CDR1 SNHLY and CDR2 FYNNEI. The CDR3 runs 13 residues.

The sample was PBMCs spiked with cells of the T cell clone KT2. The V and J genes are TRBV2 and TRBJ2-7; D gene ambiguous. This clonotype was obtained from a human donor. The CDR3 loop is CASSGMQSYEQYF. CDR3 sequence (DNA): TGTGCCAGCAGTGGGATGCAGTCCTACGAGCAGTACTTC.